The T cell receptor (beta chain) described here comes from a study of blood T cell repertoires in COVID-19 (TCRdb year 2020). With regard to the full study: The collaborator samples originated in the United States, Italy and Spain and spanned the acute and convalescent phases of COVID-19. The samples were drawn from the first 160 participants of the ongoing ImmuneRACE study and from 1,200 or so subjects provided by 6 global collaborators. HLA class I and class II types, where available, came from metadata supplied by the sample provider rather than from assay-based typing. The repertoires were made available in a free public database intended to serve as a resource for research on the immune response to SARS-CoV-2. Subjects who had been exposed to COVID-19, were actively infected with it, or had recovered from it provided the deeply sampled blood TCRbeta repertoires that made up the dataset. Sample metadata almost always included a de-identified subject ID, COVID-19 status, age in years and sex. The material from the prospective study consisted of cDNA or gDNA derived from T cells, B-cell-depleted T cells, or PBMCs.

The immunoSEQ Assay, a bias-controlled multiplex PCR, was used to amplify TCRbeta CDR3 regions from genomic DNA. The authors' pipeline ran thus. Within the assay, amplification of reference gene primers was used to estimate how many nucleated cells each sample contained. Sequence reads were collapsed and filtered to measure the absolute abundance of every unique TCRbeta CDR3 rearrangement. For each sample, productive Simpson clonality was calculated by taking the square root of Simpson's diversity index across productive rearrangements. Not all clones reach the TCRdb copy of this immuneACCESS table, which keeps in-frame sequences only. Checked studies attribute under half of the gap to unresolved V genes and leave the rest unexplained. The V and J calls and the clone size are those of that table, but D and trimming were determined from the DNA. Counted in this sample were hundreds of thousands of clones; around 90% of them appeared once. 2% to 2.5% of the sample belongs to the ten largest clones.

Study-wide findings and limitations: The quantity of clinical and demographic metadata differed by source and by participant and was supplied without curation.

As for this clone: The antigen this receptor binds is unknown. No clone much larger than this one lies a single base away; base qualities are absent.

V sheds 5 bases and J sheds 6 bases, leaving 14 bases between their ends. From the germline V gene (reference sequence), CDR1 is PRHDT and CDR2 is FYEKMQ. From the cysteine up to the phenylalanine, the CDR3 has a length of 14 residues. Only CDR3 DNA is held: 42 bases, read in frame from base 1. Samples from volunteer blood donors who had recovered from COVID-19 were contributed by a second Seattle source. Whole blood was collected in K2EDTA tubes by collaborating institutions according to the institutions' own protocols. For TCRbeta analysis, collaborators shipped samples in one of three forms: frozen whole blood, isolated PBMCs, or DNA extracted from either of those sample types.

The rearrangement joined TRBV13 to TRBJ1-5, and perhaps TRBD1 as D gene, on 5 matching bases. The source is a woman aged 45 to 65 who had recovered from COVID-19. Sequenced material: peripheral blood. The CDR3 loop reads CASSRRQSGQPQHF. The bases read TGTGCCAGCAGCAGGCGACAGTCCGGTCAGCCCCAGCATTTT.